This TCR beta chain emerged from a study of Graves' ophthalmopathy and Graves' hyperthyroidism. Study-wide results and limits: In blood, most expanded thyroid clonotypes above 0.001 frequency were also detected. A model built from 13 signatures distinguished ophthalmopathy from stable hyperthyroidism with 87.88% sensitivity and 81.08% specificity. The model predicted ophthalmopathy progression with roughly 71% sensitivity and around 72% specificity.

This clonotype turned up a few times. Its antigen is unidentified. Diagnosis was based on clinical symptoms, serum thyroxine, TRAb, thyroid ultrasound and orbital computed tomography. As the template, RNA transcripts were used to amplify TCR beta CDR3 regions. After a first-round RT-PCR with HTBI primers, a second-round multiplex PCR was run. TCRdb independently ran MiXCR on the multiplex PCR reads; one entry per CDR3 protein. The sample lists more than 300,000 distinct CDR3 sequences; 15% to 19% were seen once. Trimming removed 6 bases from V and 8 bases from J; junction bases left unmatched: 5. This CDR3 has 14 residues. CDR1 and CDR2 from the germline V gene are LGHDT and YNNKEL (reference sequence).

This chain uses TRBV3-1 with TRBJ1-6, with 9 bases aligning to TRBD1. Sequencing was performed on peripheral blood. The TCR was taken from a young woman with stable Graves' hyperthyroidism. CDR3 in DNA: TGTGCCAGCAGGACAGGGGGAAGGGATTCACCCCTCCACTTT. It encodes CASRTGGRDSPLHF.